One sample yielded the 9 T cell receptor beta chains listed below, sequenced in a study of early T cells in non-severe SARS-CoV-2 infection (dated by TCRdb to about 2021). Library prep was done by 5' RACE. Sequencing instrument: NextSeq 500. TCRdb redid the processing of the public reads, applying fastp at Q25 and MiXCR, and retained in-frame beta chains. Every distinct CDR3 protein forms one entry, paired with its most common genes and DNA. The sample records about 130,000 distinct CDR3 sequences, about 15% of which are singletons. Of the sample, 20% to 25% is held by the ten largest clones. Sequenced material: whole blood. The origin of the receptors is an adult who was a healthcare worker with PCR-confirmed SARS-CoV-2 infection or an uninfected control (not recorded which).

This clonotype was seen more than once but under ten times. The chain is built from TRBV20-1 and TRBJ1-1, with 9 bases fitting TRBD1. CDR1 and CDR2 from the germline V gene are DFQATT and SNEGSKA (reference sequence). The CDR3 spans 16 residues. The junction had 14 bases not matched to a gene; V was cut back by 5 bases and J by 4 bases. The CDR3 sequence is CSAALSGQGWATEAFF. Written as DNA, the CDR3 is TGCAGTGCTGCCCTGTCGGGACAGGGTTGGGCCACTGAAGCTTTCTTT.

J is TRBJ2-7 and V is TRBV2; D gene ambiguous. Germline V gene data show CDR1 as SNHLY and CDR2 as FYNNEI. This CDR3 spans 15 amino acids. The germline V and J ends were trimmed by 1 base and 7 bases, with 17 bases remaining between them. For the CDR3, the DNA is TGTGCCAGCAGTGAAGAGGGCGGAGCAGTGGGAGAGCAGTACTTC. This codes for CASSEEGGAVGEQYF.

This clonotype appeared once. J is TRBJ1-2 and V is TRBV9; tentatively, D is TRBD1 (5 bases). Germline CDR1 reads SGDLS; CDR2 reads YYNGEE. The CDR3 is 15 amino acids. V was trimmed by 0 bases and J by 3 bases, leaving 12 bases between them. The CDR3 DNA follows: TGTGCCAGCAGCGTAGGTCCGACAGAGGACTATGGCTACACCTTC. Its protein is CASSVGPTEDYGYTF.

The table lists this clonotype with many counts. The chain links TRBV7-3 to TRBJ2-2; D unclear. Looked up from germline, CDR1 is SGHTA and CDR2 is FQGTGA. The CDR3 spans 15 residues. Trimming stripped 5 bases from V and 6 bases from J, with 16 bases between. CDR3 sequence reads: CASSPSRGRAGELFF. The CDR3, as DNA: TGTGCCAGCAGCCCCAGCCGAGGTCGTGCCGGGGAGCTGTTTTTT.

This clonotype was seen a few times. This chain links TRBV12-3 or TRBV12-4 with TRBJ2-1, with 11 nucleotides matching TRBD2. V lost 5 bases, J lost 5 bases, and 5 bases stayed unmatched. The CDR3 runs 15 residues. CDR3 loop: CASSLSGGDHNEQFF. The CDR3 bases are TGTGCCAGCAGTCTTAGCGGGGGGGATCACAATGAGCAGTTCTTC.

The CDR3: CASLGLRETQYF. CDR3 nucleotide sequence: TGTGCCAGCCTGGGCCTGAGAGAGACCCAGTACTTC. V usage is TRBV2 and J usage is TRBJ2-5, with D unclear. The CDR3 loop spans 12 amino acids. V lost 8 bases and J 4 bases, leaving 11 bases between the germline ends. Per the germline V gene, CDR1 is SNHLY and CDR2 is FYNNEI.

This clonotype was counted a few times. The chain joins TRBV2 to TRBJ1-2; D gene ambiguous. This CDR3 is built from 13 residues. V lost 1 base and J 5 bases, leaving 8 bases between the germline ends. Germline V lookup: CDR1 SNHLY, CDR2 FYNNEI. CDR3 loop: CASSEDFDYGYTF. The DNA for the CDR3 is TGTGCCAGCAGTGAAGACTTCGATTATGGCTACACCTTC.

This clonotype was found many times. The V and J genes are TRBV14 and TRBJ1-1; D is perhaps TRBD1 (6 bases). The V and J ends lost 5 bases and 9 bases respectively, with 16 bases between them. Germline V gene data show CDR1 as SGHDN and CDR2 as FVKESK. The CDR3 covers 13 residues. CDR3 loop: CASSAQSTGKAFF. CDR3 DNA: TGTGCCAGCAGCGCTCAATCGACAGGCAAAGCTTTCTTT.

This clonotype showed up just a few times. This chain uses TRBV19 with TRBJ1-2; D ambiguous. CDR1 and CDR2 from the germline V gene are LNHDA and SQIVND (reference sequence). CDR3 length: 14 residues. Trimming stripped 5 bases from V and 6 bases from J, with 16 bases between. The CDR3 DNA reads TGTGCCAGTAGTCCGTTGCCGCATTCCCATGGCTACACCTTC. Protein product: CASSPLPHSHGYTF.